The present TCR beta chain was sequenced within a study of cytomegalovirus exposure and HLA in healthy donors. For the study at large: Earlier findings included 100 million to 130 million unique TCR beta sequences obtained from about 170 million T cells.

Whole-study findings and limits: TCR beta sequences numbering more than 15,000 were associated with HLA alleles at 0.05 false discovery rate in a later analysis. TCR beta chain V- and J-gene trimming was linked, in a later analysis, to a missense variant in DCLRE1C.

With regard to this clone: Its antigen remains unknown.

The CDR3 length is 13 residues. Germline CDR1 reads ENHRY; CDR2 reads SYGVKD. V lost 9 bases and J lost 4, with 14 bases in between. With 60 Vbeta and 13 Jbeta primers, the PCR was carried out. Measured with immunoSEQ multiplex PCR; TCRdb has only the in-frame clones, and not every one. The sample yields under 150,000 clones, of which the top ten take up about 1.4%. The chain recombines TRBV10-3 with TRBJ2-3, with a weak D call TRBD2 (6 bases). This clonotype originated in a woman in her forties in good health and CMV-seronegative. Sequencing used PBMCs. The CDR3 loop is CAISFRESDTQYF. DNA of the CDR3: TGTGCCATTTCCTTCCGGGAGTCAGATACGCAGTATTTT.